Detailed here is one T cell receptor (beta chain). V lost 5 bases, J lost 3 bases, and 19 bases lay in between. The CDR3 has 16 amino acids. The germline V gene encodes CDR1 WNHNN and CDR2 SYGVQD (reference sequence). These data come from a study of control samples from healthy donors and cancer patients. Measured with immunoSEQ multiplex PCR; TCRdb has only the in-frame clones, and not every one. The sample holds about 190,000 clones; 91% are singletons and the top ten take 1.5% to 2%. V and J are TRBV10-1 and TRBJ1-2; D remains unclear. The source material was blood. This clonotype was obtained from a man younger than 40 in good health. In DNA, the CDR3 is TGCGCCAGCAGTCCGTCTGTGGGAACTACCTACTATGGCTACACCTTC. Its protein is CASSPSVGTTYYGYTF.